This T cell receptor beta chain was recovered during a study of monozygotic twins with inflammatory bowel disease. TCRdb re-called the 5' RACE reads and gives one entry per CDR3 protein, without DNA. Its table lists 150,000 to 200,000 distinct CDR3 sequences. The CDR3 length is 13 residues. Sequencing was done on a sample of blood. This sequence originates from a human donor with ulcerative colitis or Crohn's disease, or a healthy co-twin of an affected twin (not recorded which). V is TRBV12-3 or TRBV12-4 and J is TRBJ1-2. The CDR3 sequence: CASSPDGLYGYTF.